Each of the 20 T cell receptor beta chains below was sequenced from the same sample in a study of blood T cell repertoires in COVID-19. The data were produced by immunoSEQ multiplex PCR, yet TCRdb's version contains in-frame clones alone and is incomplete. The repertoire consists of tens of thousands of clones, with 90% occurring once and the leading ten covering less than 50%. Sequencing was carried out using peripheral blood. All receptors derive from a man aged 55-75 years with active or convalescent COVID-19.

The genes are TRBV13 and TRBJ1-2; D not resolved. Trimming stripped 2 bases from V and 5 bases from J, with 12 bases between. CDR1 is PRHDT and CDR2 is FYEKMQ in the germline V gene (reference sequence). The CDR3 totals 14 residues. The DNA for the CDR3 is TGTGCCAGCAGCTTAATTTACAGCGGATATGGCTACACCTTC. Protein sequence: CASSLIYSGYGYTF.

This clone was counted only a few times. This sequence joins TRBV5-6 and TRBJ1-2; tentatively, D is TRBD1 (6 bases). Germline assignment: CDR1 SGHDT and CDR2 YYEEEE. The CDR3 totals 14 residues. V was trimmed by 2 bases and J by 8 bases, leaving 16 bases between them. CDR3 coding DNA: TGTGCCAGCAGCTTCTTAACAGGGAATCGGGGCTACACCTTC. It yields the protein CASSFLTGNRGYTF.

In its sample, this clone was seen once. The chain links TRBV2 to TRBJ2-1, with D tentatively TRBD2 (5 bases). The V and J ends lost 6 bases and 2 bases respectively, with 14 bases between them. The CDR3 extends over 15 amino acids. Germline V gene sequence: CDR1 SNHLY, CDR2 FYNNEI. The CDR3 region has the DNA TGTGCCAGCAGCCCCCCACTACTAGCCTACAATGAGCAGTTCTTC. Translating it yields CASSPPLLAYNEQFF. The full variable domain, in which reference TRBV2 and TRBJ2-1 provide the parts outside the CDR3, is EPEVTQTPSHQVTQMGQEVILRCVPISNHLYFYWYRQILGQKVEFLVSFYNNEISEKSEIFDDQFSVERPDGSNFTLKIRSTKLEDSAMYFCASSPPLLAYNEQFFGPGTRLTVL.

The genes are TRBV6-6 and TRBJ2-1, with 8 bases identical to TRBD2. The CDR3 length is 15 residues. CDR1 MNHNY and CDR2 SVGAGI come from the germline V gene (reference sequence). After removal of 2 bases from V and 9 bases from J, the junction contained 9 bases not matched to a gene. Here the CDR3 DNA reads TGTGCCAGCAGTTACCGGGTAGCGGGGAACGGTGAGCAGTTCTTC. Translating it yields CASSYRVAGNGEQFF.

This chain joins TRBV6-1 and TRBJ1-2; D is undetermined. CDR3 length: 16 residues. Germline assignment: CDR1 MNHNS and CDR2 SASEGT. Trimming cost V 1 base and J 4 bases, with 16 bases left between them. CDR3 nucleotides: TGTGCCAGCAGTGAAGGTCGGCGGGTAGCGCCCTATGGCTACACCTTC. Protein: CASSEGRRVAPYGYTF.

CDR3 DNA sequence: TGCGCCAGCAGCTTACTAGCCCCCGCAGATACGCAGTATTTT. It translates to CASSLLAPADTQYF. The V gene is TRBV5-1, the J gene TRBJ2-3; tentatively, D is TRBD2 (6 bases). Per the germline V gene, CDR1 is SGHRS and CDR2 is YFSETQ. This CDR3 region has 14 residues. Deletions cut 2 bases from V and 4 bases from J, with 11 bases between. The full variable domain, rest sourced from reference TRBV5-1 and TRBJ2-3, is KAGVTQTPRYLIKTRGQQVTLSCSPISGHRSVSWYQQTPGQGLQFLFEYFSETQRNKGNFPGRFSGRQFSNSRSEMNVSTLELGDSALYLCASSLLAPADTQYFGPGTRLTVL.

The chain employs TRBV11-2 and TRBJ1-1; the D gene is possibly TRBD1 (6 bases). V was pared by 5 bases and J by 6 bases, with 13 bases between. Germline values: CDR1 SGHAT, CDR2 FQNNGV. The CDR3 contains 13 residues. CDR3 residues: CASSPGQYSEAFF. The CDR3 coding sequence is TGTGCCAGCAGCCCCGGACAGTACTCTGAAGCTTTCTTT.

This clone showed up just a few times. This chain links TRBV5-1 with TRBJ1-2; 9 nucleotides match TRBD1. Germline V gene lookup returns CDR1 SGHRS and CDR2 YFSETQ. V lost 4 bases, J lost 7 bases, and 11 bases stayed unmatched. This CDR3 comprises 15 residues. CDR3 protein: CASSNPGTGPLGYTF. The CDR3 coding sequence is TGCGCCAGCAGCAACCCCGGGACAGGGCCTCTTGGCTACACCTTC.

The chain has TRBV5-8 and TRBJ1-6, with 7 bases lining up with TRBD1. Losses at the gene ends were 3 bases for V and 10 bases for J; bases not matched to a gene: 10. The CDR3 has 15 amino acids. In germline, CDR1 is SGHTS, CDR2 YDEGEE. This CDR3 reads CASSWTGTADSPLHF. As DNA, the CDR3 is TGTGCCAGCAGCTGGACCGGGACAGCAGACTCACCCCTCCACTTT.

The chain has TRBV7-9 and TRBJ2-7, with D perhaps TRBD1 (6 bases). V was cut by 4 bases and J by 2 bases, with 9 bases left in between. This CDR3 is 13 amino acids long. Germline CDR1 SEHNR, CDR2 FQNEAQ (reference sequence). CDR3 amino acids: CASSSQGPYEQYF. The CDR3, as DNA: TGTGCCAGCAGCTCTCAGGGGCCCTACGAGCAGTACTTC.

This chain connects TRBV28 to TRBJ1-1; D is unclear. V dropped 2 bases and J dropped 1 base, with 11 bases sitting between them. The germline CDR1 and CDR2 sequences are MDHEN and SYDVKM. The CDR3 is 15 residues long. For the CDR3, the DNA is TGTGCCAGCAGTTTAGTAGCAGTCAGGAACACTGAAGCTTTCTTT. This translates into CASSLVAVRNTEAFF.

The rearrangement uses TRBV7-6 and TRBJ2-7; 8 positions agree with TRBD1. Trimming at V came to 4 bases and at J to 3 bases, leaving 11 bases not matched to a gene. The CDR3 consists of 16 residues. The germline CDR1 and CDR2 sequences are SGHVS and FNYEAQ. Written as DNA, the CDR3 is TGTGCCAGCAGCTCAATTTCGGGACAGGCGATCTACGAGCAGTACTTC. It codes for CASSSISGQAIYEQYF.

V gene TRBV11-2 combines with J gene TRBJ1-3; the match to TRBD1 covers 8 bases. Trimming took 5 bases from V and 0 from J; bases not matched to a gene: 9. CDR3 size: 17 residues. Germline V gene lookup returns CDR1 SGHAT and CDR2 FQNNGV. For the CDR3, the DNA is TGTGCCAGCAGCCTAAAGACAGGGGACGGCTCTGGAAACACCATATATTTT. Translated: CASSLKTGDGSGNTIYF.

In its sample, this clone was seen a few times. The chain recombines TRBV27 with TRBJ1-2, with TRBD1 identical over 9 bases. Germline V gene sequence: CDR1 MNHEY, CDR2 SMNVEV (reference sequence). V shed 9 bases and J 5 bases; nucleotides not matched to a gene: 4. The CDR3 loop spans 12 amino acids. The chain's CDR3 is CASRDRVYGYTF. The CDR3 coding sequence is TGTGCCAGTCGGGACAGGGTTTATGGCTACACCTTC.

The chain employs TRBV7-2 and TRBJ2-5; 9 positions agree with TRBD2. J was trimmed by 7 bases and V by 4 bases; bases with no gene match: 10. The CDR3 is made up of 15 amino acids. From germline, CDR1 is SGHTA and CDR2 FQGNSA. The DNA of the CDR3 is TGTGCCAGCAGCTCCTTAGCGGGGGTGCTAGGGACCCAGTACTTC. Translation: CASSSLAGVLGTQYF.

V gene TRBV6-5 combines with J gene TRBJ1-2; weak D call: TRBD1 (6 bases). Germline assignment: CDR1 MNHEY and CDR2 SVGAGI. The V end lost 4 bases, the J end lost 4 bases, and 16 bases lay between the germline ends. CDR3 size: 15 residues. The DNA of the CDR3 is TGTGCCAGCAGTTTTTCCCCCCAGGGGATCTATGGCTACACCTTC. Amino acid sequence: CASSFSPQGIYGYTF.

The rearrangement joins TRBV30 to TRBJ2-7, with D maybe TRBD1 (5 bases). Trimming took off 4 bases at V and 4 bases at J, with 14 bases between the two ends. Germline CDR1 and CDR2: GTSNPN and SVGIG (reference sequence). The CDR3 loop spans 13 amino acids. CDR3 nucleotide sequence: TGTGCCTGGACTGTGGACACGCTGTACGAGCAGTACTTC. Protein product: CAWTVDTLYEQYF.

The chain combines TRBV24-1 with TRBJ1-1, with D perhaps matching TRBD1 (5 bases). The length of the CDR3 is 13 residues. Trimming left V 3 bases short and J 11 bases short, with 15 bases between. The germline gives CDR1 KGHDR, CDR2 SFDVKD. Here the CDR3 reads CATSDLPGQWAFF. The CDR3, as DNA: TGTGCCACCAGTGATCTCCCAGGGCAGTGGGCTTTCTTT.

The chain links TRBV7-9 to TRBJ2-5; 8 bases fit TRBD1. The trim removed 1 base at V and 5 bases at J, leaving 0 bases unmatched. Germline CDR1 and CDR2: SEHNR and FQNEAQ (reference sequence). The CDR3 sequence is 13 residues long. In DNA form, the CDR3 reads TGTGCCAGCAGCTTAGGGACAGGGGAGACCCAGTACTTC. It yields the protein CASSLGTGETQYF.

This chain joins TRBV18 and TRBJ1-1; 9 bases align to TRBD1. After removal of 2 bases from V and 0 bases from J, the junction contained 13 bases not matched to a gene. CDR3 length: 19 residues. Per the germline V gene, CDR1 is KGHSH and CDR2 is LQKENI. The DNA for the CDR3 is TGTGCCAGCTCACCAGCTGCCTGGACAGGGGCCGGTATGAACACTGAAGCTTTCTTT. It translates to CASSPAAWTGAGMNTEAFF.